A single sample is the source of the 30 T cell receptor beta chains below, sequenced in a study of blood T cell repertoires in COVID-19. Clones were sequenced by immunoSEQ multiplex PCR, and TCRdb holds only the in-frame ones, with some missing. The table includes over 100,000 clones, less than 90% detected once. The sample was PBMCs or T cells enriched from blood (not recorded which). The receptors here all came from a woman in her 30s who had recovered from COVID-19.

The V and J genes are TRBV7-6 and TRBJ1-1; 10 nucleotides agree with TRBD1. V dropped 5 bases and J dropped 1; count of bases not matched to a gene: 13. The CDR3 totals 18 residues. Germline V lookup: CDR1 SGHVS, CDR2 FNYEAQ. The CDR3 DNA reads TGTGCCAGCAGCCTAACGCTGGGGACAGGGGCTGGGAACACTGAAGCTTTCTTT. This codes for CASSLTLGTGAGNTEAFF.

The chain uses TRBV9 and TRBJ1-1, with D unresolved. The CDR3 sequence is 15 residues long. The germline V gene has CDR1 SGDLS and CDR2 YYNGEE. V lost 0 bases and J lost 2, with 11 bases in between. Here the CDR3 reads CASSVVHRGNTEAFF. CDR3 bases: TGTGCCAGCAGCGTAGTGCATCGGGGTAACACTGAAGCTTTCTTT.

The V call is TRBV7-3, the J call TRBJ2-1; D is unclear. CDR3 size: 13 residues. CDR1 and CDR2 from the germline V gene are SGHTA and FQGTGA. Trimming cost V 2 bases and J 7 bases, with 9 bases left between them. The CDR3 loop is CASSLFAENEQFF. In DNA form, the CDR3 reads TGTGCCAGCAGCTTATTCGCGGAGAATGAGCAGTTCTTC.

The V gene is TRBV20-1, the J gene TRBJ2-4; D is perhaps TRBD2 (6 bases). The CDR3 contains 14 residues. The V gene lost 3 bases and the J gene lost 6 bases, with 15 bases spanning the gap. Germline V gene sequence: CDR1 DFQATT, CDR2 SNEGSKA (reference sequence). The CDR3 sequence is CSASIAGRGNIQYF. The CDR3 DNA follows: TGCAGTGCTAGTATCGCGGGAAGAGGAAACATTCAGTACTTC.

This chain joins TRBV5-4 and TRBJ2-7; TRBD1 might be the D (6 bases). The CDR3 contains 15 residues. V lost 4 bases and J lost 4, with 18 bases in between. The germline V gene has CDR1 SGHNT and CDR2 YYREEE (reference sequence). The CDR3 sequence: CASSTDSSDPYEQYF. Here the CDR3 DNA reads TGTGCCAGCAGCACGGACAGCTCCGATCCTTACGAGCAGTACTTC.

The rearrangement links TRBV28 to TRBJ1-2, with a tentative D call TRBD1 (6 bases). V lost 3 bases, J lost 5 bases, and 10 bases lay in between. The CDR3 loop spans 13 amino acids. Germline values: CDR1 MDHEN, CDR2 SYDVKM. The CDR3 bases are TGTGCCAGCAGTTTTACAGGGTTATATGGCTACACCTTC. Translating it yields CASSFTGLYGYTF.

For the CDR3, the DNA is TGTGCCAGCTCCCTAAGACAGGGGGCGGGCGAAAAACTGTTTTTT. This codes for CASSLRQGAGEKLFF. The chain combines TRBV18 with TRBJ1-4, with 10 bases fitting TRBD1. The CDR3 covers 15 residues. V shed 6 bases and J 8 bases; nucleotides not matched to a gene: 9. Germline V gene sequence: CDR1 KGHSH, CDR2 LQKENI.

The V gene is TRBV6-5, the J gene TRBJ2-7; TRBD2 might be the D (5 bases). The germline V and J ends were trimmed by 0 bases and 2 bases, with 11 bases remaining between them. Germline loops: CDR1 MNHEY, CDR2 SVGAGI. The CDR3 totals 15 residues. This CDR3 is CASSYSAGYAYEQYF. As DNA, the CDR3 is TGTGCCAGCAGTTACTCTGCGGGTTACGCCTACGAGCAGTACTTC.

V usage is TRBV6-5 and J usage is TRBJ2-7; a weak D match, TRBD1 (6 bases). There are 15 residues in the CDR3. Per the germline V gene, CDR1 is MNHEY and CDR2 is SVGAGI. Trimming took 4 bases from V and 2 from J, leaving 15 bases between them. CDR3 residues: CASSSTKQGTYEQYF. Written as DNA, the CDR3 is TGTGCCAGCAGTTCAACGAAACAGGGAACCTACGAGCAGTACTTC.

This chain uses TRBV7-2 with TRBJ2-3, with unresolved D. The CDR3 is 13 amino acids. Germline V gene data show CDR1 as SGHTA and CDR2 as FQGNSA. Trimming removed 3 bases from V and 6 bases from J, with 10 bases in between. CDR3 residues: CASSFGPPDTQYF. The CDR3 region has the DNA TGTGCCAGCAGCTTTGGGCCCCCGGATACGCAGTATTTT.

This chain's CDR3 is CASSFGGRGLRETQYF. CDR3 coding DNA: TGTGCCAGCAGCTTTGGCGGGAGGGGCTTGCGAGAGACCCAGTACTTC. The V and J genes are TRBV5-4 and TRBJ2-5, with 9 bases fitting TRBD2. The germline V gene encodes CDR1 SGHNT and CDR2 YYREEE (reference sequence). This CDR3 is 16 amino acids long. Trimming cost V 2 bases and J 4 bases; bases outside gene matches: 9. Drawing the rest from reference TRBV5-4 and TRBJ2-5, the complete variable domain is ETGVTQSPTHLIKTRGQQVTLRCSSQSGHNTVSWYQQALGQGPQFIFQYYREEENGRGNFPPRFSGLQFPNYSSELNVNALELDDSALYLCASSFGGRGLRETQYFGPGTRLLVL.

The chain carries TRBV28 and TRBJ2-3; 13 nucleotides match TRBD2. The CDR3 is 16 amino acids. V shed 8 bases and J 0 bases; nucleotides not matched to a gene: 5. Germline assignment: CDR1 MDHEN and CDR2 SYDVKM. The CDR3, as DNA: TGTGCCAGCGAGGGGACTAGCGGGACTAGCACAGATACGCAGTATTTT. Translating gives CASEGTSGTSTDTQYF. The full variable domain, in which reference TRBV28 and TRBJ2-3 provide the parts outside the CDR3, is DVKVTQSSRYLVKRTGEKVFLECVQDMDHENMFWYRQDPGLGLRLIYFSYDVKMKEKGDIPEGYSVSREKKERFSLILESASTNQTSMYLCASEGTSGTSTDTQYFGPGTRLTVL.

The V call is TRBV28, the J call TRBJ1-5, with 9 bases lining up with TRBD1. The CDR3 has 18 residues. Trimming cost V 10 bases and J 6 bases; bases outside gene matches: 22. The V gene's germline CDR1 is MDHEN and CDR2 SYDVKM. DNA for the CDR3: TGTGCCACCTCCCTATGGGCCCCTATACAGGGGGCGAGTCAGCCCCAGCATTTT. Amino acids: CATSLWAPIQGASQPQHF.

This clone has a handful of counts. The chain combines TRBV19 with TRBJ2-1, with 8 bases aligning to TRBD2. Per the germline V gene, CDR1 is LNHDA and CDR2 is SQIVND (reference sequence). CDR3 length: 14 residues. With 7 bases clipped from V and 5 bases from J, the junction kept 7 bases outside the gene matches. CDR3 coding DNA: TGTGCCAGTATGGGCGAGCGGGGGAACAATGAGCAGTTCTTC. This translates into CASMGERGNNEQFF.

This chain joins TRBV5-1 and TRBJ2-5; TRBD2 matches at 13 bases. Germline values: CDR1 SGHRS, CDR2 YFSETQ. The CDR3 covers 18 residues. With 3 bases clipped from V and 9 bases from J, the junction kept 17 bases outside the gene matches. For the CDR3, the DNA is TGCGCCAGCAGCTACGCCGGGACTAGCGGGAACCCTACGGGGGCCCAGTACTTC. Translated, it gives CASSYAGTSGNPTGAQYF.

The chain uses TRBV6-5 and TRBJ2-4; D gene unclear. Trimming cost V 6 bases and J 4 bases, with 7 bases left between them. The CDR3 is 12 residues long. CDR1 is MNHEY and CDR2 is SVGAGI in the germline V gene. CDR3 residues: CASRSPKNIQYF. CDR3 sequence (DNA): TGTGCCAGCAGGAGCCCGAAAAACATTCAGTACTTC.

The chain joins TRBV3-1 (or the pseudogene TRBV3-2) to TRBJ2-3, with TRBD2 matching over 9 bases. CDR3 length equals 17 residues. V trimming: 2 bases; J trimming: 3 bases; junction bases outside the gene matches: 9. Germline V lookup: CDR1 LGHDT, CDR2 YNNKEL (reference sequence). The CDR3 loop is CASSQSLSSGMTDTQYF. Here the CDR3 DNA reads TGTGCCAGCAGCCAATCCCTTTCTAGCGGGATGACAGATACGCAGTATTTT.

The chain recombines TRBV10-3 with TRBJ2-5, with D maybe TRBD2 (5 bases). Trimming shortened V by 1 base and J by 3 bases, and 18 bases separated the two germline ends. The CDR3 loop spans 17 amino acids. Germline values: CDR1 ENHRY, CDR2 SYGVKD. CDR3 in amino acids: CAISEFGSEGTKETQYF. As DNA, the CDR3 is TGTGCCATCAGTGAGTTCGGGTCAGAGGGCACTAAAGAGACCCAGTACTTC.

This chain connects TRBV10-3 to TRBJ2-7, with TRBD2 as a possible D gene (6 bases). Per germline, CDR1 ENHRY and CDR2 SYGVKD. V lost 3 bases and J 3 bases, leaving 15 bases between the germline ends. The CDR3 consists of 15 residues. The DNA of the CDR3 is TGTGCCATCAGTGACCAGAACTGGGGGGACTACGAGCAGTACTTC. Amino acids: CAISDQNWGDYEQYF.

The rearrangement links TRBV3-1 (or the pseudogene TRBV3-2) to TRBJ2-7, with 10 bases fitting TRBD2. The CDR3 has 15 amino acids. The germline CDR1 and CDR2 sequences are LGHDT and YNNKEL (reference sequence). V was pared by 2 bases and J by 5 bases, with 6 bases of the junction left unmatched. The CDR3 protein is CASSQRGLAVHEQYF. The CDR3 nucleotides are TGTGCCAGCAGCCAACGCGGACTAGCGGTCCACGAGCAGTACTTC.

This chain connects TRBV18 to TRBJ2-1; D possibly corresponds to TRBD2 (5 bases). The CDR3 is made up of 17 amino acids. V was trimmed by 4 bases and J by 6 bases, leaving 22 bases between them. Germline lookup yields CDR1 KGHSH and CDR2 LQKENI. CDR3 DNA sequence: TGTGCCAGCTCACTCCATTCTCCGGACTCCAGCGGCAATGAGCAGTTCTTC. This gives the protein CASSLHSPDSSGNEQFF.

This clone has more than one count but fewer than ten. The chain is built from TRBV9 and TRBJ2-3; TRBD2 matches at 11 bases. The CDR3 is 18 amino acids. The V segment lost 3 bases and the J segment 3 bases; nucleotides outside the gene matches: 12. The germline gives CDR1 SGDLS, CDR2 YYNGEE. The DNA of the CDR3 is TGTGCCAGCAGCGGGCCGGTCCGGGCTAGCGGGAGGACAGATACGCAGTATTTT. Protein sequence: CASSGPVRASGRTDTQYF.

Only one count was recorded for this clone. The chain links TRBV4-3 to TRBJ1-4, with D possibly matching TRBD1 (5 bases). The CDR3 runs to 17 residues. Germline lookup yields CDR1 LGHNA and CDR2 YSLEER. V gave up 1 base and J gave up 8 bases, with 20 bases separating them. CDR3: CASSQAGGGTTREKLFF. The CDR3, as DNA: TGCGCCAGCAGCCAAGCTGGGGGGGGAACCACCAGGGAAAAACTGTTTTTT.

This clone has only one observation. The V gene is TRBV4-2, the J gene TRBJ2-1, with D perhaps TRBD2 (5 bases). CDR1 and CDR2 from the germline V gene are LGHNA and YNFKEQ. This CDR3 spans 17 amino acids. Trimming stripped 0 bases from V and 4 bases from J, with 16 bases between. This chain's CDR3 is CASSQDPRTPRYNEQFF. The CDR3 DNA follows: TGTGCCAGCAGCCAAGATCCGCGGACTCCAAGGTACAATGAGCAGTTCTTC.

This chain connects TRBV5-3 to TRBJ2-1, with D possibly TRBD2 on 6 matching bases. TRBV5-3 is an ORF, and what it does is uncertain. Trimming shortened V by 4 bases and J by 0 bases, and 14 bases separated the two germline ends. This CDR3 spans 16 amino acids. This CDR3 is CARSGEAASSYNEQFF. DNA of the CDR3: TGTGCCAGAAGCGGGGAGGCGGCGAGCTCCTACAATGAGCAGTTCTTC.

Only one count was recorded for this clone. The chain employs TRBV9 and TRBJ2-1; TRBD2 is a possible D gene (5 bases). Trimming took 0 bases from V and 10 from J, leaving 17 bases between them. The germline V gene encodes CDR1 SGDLS and CDR2 YYNGEE. This CDR3 has 15 amino acids. CDR3 amino acids: CASSVGGDGVGEQFF. The CDR3 DNA reads TGTGCCAGCAGCGTAGGGGGAGATGGGGTGGGAGAGCAGTTCTTC. The whole variable domain, filled in from reference TRBV9 and TRBJ2-1, reads DSGVTQTPKHLITATGQRVTLRCSPRSGDLSVYWYQQSLDQGLQFLIQYYNGEERAKGNILERFSAQQFPDLHSELNLSSLELGDSALYFCASSVGGDGVGEQFFGPGTRLTVL.

The chain has TRBV24-1 and TRBJ1-5; D gene unclear. Germline CDR1 reads KGHDR; CDR2 reads SFDVKD. V shed 3 bases and J shed 0 bases, with 14 bases lying between them. The CDR3 extends over 17 amino acids. CDR3: CATSDHRQGISNQPQHF. The CDR3 bases are TGTGCCACCAGTGATCACAGACAAGGCATTAGCAATCAGCCCCAGCATTTT.

The genes are TRBV27 and TRBJ2-3; possible D gene TRBD1, 5 bases. With 7 bases removed from V and 6 bases from J, the gap between germline ends came to 20 bases. The CDR3 length is 15 residues. Germline values: CDR1 MNHEY, CDR2 SMNVEV (reference sequence). CDR3 sequence: CASTQGRRPGDTQYF. In DNA, the CDR3 is TGTGCCAGCACCCAAGGACGGCGCCCAGGGGATACGCAGTATTTT.

This clone was observed a single time. The rearrangement joins TRBV14 to TRBJ2-1, with TRBD2 identical over 15 bases. Germline V gene lookup returns CDR1 SGHDN and CDR2 FVKESK. Trimming at V came to 1 base and at J to 8 bases, leaving 12 bases not matched to a gene. This CDR3 spans 19 amino acids. This CDR3 reads CASSQVGLAGGSFFDEQFF. In nucleotides, the CDR3 is TGTGCCAGCAGCCAAGTTGGACTAGCGGGAGGGAGTTTTTTCGATGAGCAGTTCTTC.

There are a few counts of this clone. V is TRBV6-4 and J is TRBJ2-3; 12 positions agree with TRBD2. The trim removed 5 bases at V and 6 bases at J, leaving 6 bases unmatched. Germline V gives CDR1 MRHNA, CDR2 SNTAGT. The CDR3 sequence is 15 residues long. The DNA for the CDR3 is TGTGCCAGCAGTCGACTAGCGGGGGCTGGGGATACGCAGTATTTT. Translating it yields CASSRLAGAGDTQYF.